These 2 T cell receptor beta chains originate from one sample sequenced in a study of read filtering for tumor transcriptome and immune sequencing. Molecular barcoded adaptors covering alpha/delta and beta/gamma chains were used on 400 ng RNA. TCRdb re-analysed the reads in MiXCR, keeping a single row per CDR3 protein. The sample has 100,000 to 150,000 distinct CDR3 sequences; approximately 13% are singletons. Specimen: a population of CD138-negative cells sorted from bone marrow. These receptors were collected from a donor over 35 with multiple myeloma.

The table lists this clonotype with many counts. The rearrangement links TRBV20-1 to TRBJ1-2; 9 bases map to TRBD1. Germline V gene lookup returns CDR1 DFQATT and CDR2 SNEGSKA (reference sequence). The CDR3 spans 13 residues. V lost 6 bases, J lost 8 bases, and 10 bases stayed unmatched. Here the CDR3 DNA reads TGCAGTGCCCCACCCGGGACAGGGAAAGGCTACACCTTC. Residues: CSAPPGTGKGYTF.

Concerning this clonotype: Germline and junction disagree at one end, which may indicate a read error. This chain uses TRBV29-1 with TRBJ2-1, with 7 bases identical to TRBD1. This CDR3 comprises 14 residues. Germline V CDR1 and CDR2: SQVTM, ANQGSEA. CDR3 in DNA: TGCAGCGTTGAATCAGGGGGAGCATACAATGAGCAAATCTTC. Its translation is CSVESGGAYNEQIF.